These 20 T cell receptor beta chains originate from one sample sequenced in a study of CD8+ T cells in alopecia areata. Treatment denoted: oral pan-JAK inhibitor, 5-10 mg twice daily. cDNA prepared by RNA extraction and subsequent reverse transcription served as the template for sequencing. Only in-frame clones appear in the TCRdb table, and some are missing; sequencing was by immunoSEQ multiplex PCR. The sample contains about 180,000 clones, 51% of which appear only once. This specimen was CD8+ T cells sorted from blood, taken around week 54, from a patient treated with tofacitinib. These receptor sequences come from a human donor with alopecia areata.

This clone has more than one count but fewer than ten. The V call is TRBV7-2, the J call TRBJ2-3; D is unclear. Germline V gene lookup returns CDR1 SGHTA and CDR2 FQGNSA. The CDR3 is 13 residues long. Trimming took 2 bases from V and 2 from J, leaving 5 bases between them. CDR3 nucleotides: TGTGCCAGCAGCTTACAGGTCACAGATACGCAGTATTTT. Translated: CASSLQVTDTQYF.

The chain carries TRBV19 and TRBJ1-1; 9 nucleotides line up with TRBD1. The V gene end was trimmed by 6 bases and the J gene end by 7 bases; junction bases not matched to a gene: 6. The CDR3 runs to 13 residues. The germline gives CDR1 LNHDA, CDR2 SQIVND (reference sequence). Here the CDR3 reads CASSEGQGIEAFF. Written as DNA, the CDR3 is TGTGCCAGTAGCGAGGGACAGGGAATTGAAGCTTTCTTT.

The chain couples TRBV4-2 to TRBJ2-5; 7 bases line up with TRBD1. Per the germline V gene, CDR1 is LGHNA and CDR2 is YNFKEQ. The junction had 6 bases not matched to a gene; V was cut back by 0 bases and J by 8 bases. CDR3 length: 14 amino acids. The CDR3 loop is CASSQERQGDTQYF. The CDR3 DNA reads TGTGCCAGCAGCCAAGAAAGGCAGGGGGACACCCAGTACTTC.

V and J are TRBV10-2 and TRBJ2-1; no firm D call. Deletions cut 0 bases from V and 4 bases from J, with 7 bases between. Per the germline V gene, CDR1 is WSHSY and CDR2 is SAAADI. The CDR3 length is 14 residues. CDR3 sequence: CASSESRYYNEQFF. DNA for the CDR3: TGCGCCAGCAGTGAGTCCAGGTATTACAATGAGCAGTTCTTC.

Only one count was recorded for this clone. J is TRBJ2-1 and V is TRBV5-1, with unresolved D. The V end lost 1 base, the J end lost 9 bases, and 11 bases lay between the germline ends. Looked up from germline, CDR1 is SGHRS and CDR2 is YFSETQ. The CDR3 length is 13 residues. CDR3 sequence reads: CASSLSGFSEQFF. The CDR3 nucleotides read TGCGCCAGCAGCTTGTCAGGATTCAGTGAGCAGTTCTTC.

The J gene is TRBJ1-5, the V gene TRBV27; TRBD1 is a possible D gene (5 bases). The V end lost 4 bases, the J end lost 0 bases, and 7 bases lay between the germline ends. Looked up from germline, CDR1 is MNHEY and CDR2 is SMNVEV (reference sequence). CDR3 length equals 14 residues. The CDR3 DNA sequence: TGTGCCAGCAGTTCTGGGGGTAGCAATCAGCCCCAGCATTTT. It encodes CASSSGGSNQPQHF.

There are a few counts of this clone. The genes are TRBV9 and TRBJ1-4, with D perhaps TRBD1 (6 bases). Germline CDR1 is SGDLS and CDR2 is YYNGEE. The CDR3 consists of 17 residues. The ends were cut back, 0 bases at V and 4 bases at J, with 16 bases in the middle. DNA for the CDR3: TGTGCCAGCAGCGTAGATCCTCTTACAGGGAATAATGAAAAACTGTTTTTT. It yields the protein CASSVDPLTGNNEKLFF. The full variable domain, with the rest looked up from reference TRBV9 and TRBJ1-4, is DSGVTQTPKHLITATGQRVTLRCSPRSGDLSVYWYQQSLDQGLQFLIQYYNGEERAKGNILERFSAQQFPDLHSELNLSSLELGDSALYFCASSVDPLTGNNEKLFFGSGTQLSVL.

J is TRBJ1-2 and V is TRBV30; possible D gene TRBD1, 5 bases. CDR3 size: 13 residues. Germline lookup yields CDR1 GTSNPN and CDR2 SVGIG (reference sequence). V was trimmed by 5 bases and J by 0 bases, leaving 10 bases between them. DNA for the CDR3: TGTGCCTGGGGACAAACTTCTAACTATGGCTACACCTTC. It codes for CAWGQTSNYGYTF.

The chain couples TRBV27 to TRBJ1-1; 7 nucleotides line up with TRBD1. This CDR3 has 15 amino acids. Losses at the gene ends were 0 bases for V and 6 bases for J; bases not matched to a gene: 7. Germline values: CDR1 MNHEY, CDR2 SMNVEV (reference sequence). The CDR3 DNA reads TGTGCCAGCAGTTTATCGACAGGGCCTCGGTCTGAAGCTTTCTTT. It yields the protein CASSLSTGPRSEAFF.

The rearrangement links TRBV9 to TRBJ1-2; no firm D call. Looked up from germline, CDR1 is SGDLS and CDR2 is YYNGEE. CDR3 size: 15 residues. Trimming stripped 2 bases from V and 0 bases from J, with 11 bases between. The CDR3 loop reads CASSVEPTANYGYTF. CDR3 nucleotides: TGTGCCAGCAGCGTCGAACCCACAGCTAACTATGGCTACACCTTC.

This clone was picked up a small number of times. The J gene is TRBJ2-5, the V gene TRBV11-2; TRBD2 is a possible D gene (5 bases). Trimming cost V 4 bases and J 2 bases, with 8 bases left between them. The CDR3 contains 13 residues. CDR1 is SGHAT, CDR2 FQNNGV, per germline. Here the CDR3 DNA reads TGTGCCAGCAGCTCCCCGGGGCAAGAGACCCAGTACTTC. Protein sequence: CASSSPGQETQYF.

The chain joins TRBV27 to TRBJ2-7, with D perhaps matching TRBD2 (6 bases). This CDR3 region has 14 residues. CDR1 and CDR2 (germline): MNHEY, SMNVEV (reference sequence). The V end was cut by 5 bases, the J end by 3 bases, with 14 bases between. CDR3 in amino acids: CASSGGPWDYEQYF. Written as DNA, the CDR3 is TGTGCCAGCAGTGGAGGGCCTTGGGACTACGAGCAGTACTTC.

J is TRBJ1-3 and V is TRBV7-9; possibly TRBD1 for D (6 bases). CDR3 length: 14 residues. V dropped 8 bases and J dropped 2 bases, with 13 bases sitting between them. The V gene's germline CDR1 is SEHNR and CDR2 FQNEAQ (reference sequence). CDR3 nucleotide sequence: TGTGCCAGCTCTAGGGGGACTACTGGAAACACCATATATTTT. Translated: CASSRGTTGNTIYF. Drawing the rest from reference TRBV7-9 and TRBJ1-3, the complete variable domain is DTGVSQNPRHKITKRGQNVTFRCDPISEHNRLYWYRQTLGQGPEFLTYFQNEAQLEKSRLLSDRFSAERPKGSFSTLEIQRTEQGDSAMYLCASSRGTTGNTIYFGEGSWLTVV.

V usage is TRBV7-9 and J usage is TRBJ1-1; tentative D call: TRBD1 (6 bases). There are 13 residues in the CDR3. V lost 5 bases, J lost 8 bases, and 15 bases lay in between. CDR1 is SEHNR and CDR2 is FQNEAQ in the germline V gene (reference sequence). CDR3 loop: CASSPGTITEAFF. CDR3 in DNA: TGTGCCAGCAGCCCCGGGACAATAACAGAAGCTTTCTTT.

The chain combines TRBV19 with TRBJ1-6; D gene uncertain. In germline, CDR1 is LNHDA, CDR2 SQIVND (reference sequence). This CDR3 region has 14 residues. Trimming took 3 bases from V and 4 from J, leaving 7 bases between them. CDR3 DNA sequence: TGTGCCAGTAGTATTGGGCAATATAATTCACCCCTCCACTTT. Its protein product is CASSIGQYNSPLHF.

The chain links TRBV6-5 to TRBJ1-6, with D uncertain. The CDR3 is 16 residues long. Germline values: CDR1 MNHEY, CDR2 SVGAGI. The ends were cut back, 4 bases at V and 3 bases at J, with 13 bases in the middle. CDR3 sequence reads: CASSSPGPYYNSPLHF. The CDR3 DNA sequence: TGTGCCAGCAGTTCCCCAGGTCCCTACTATAATTCACCCCTCCACTTT.

The J gene is TRBJ1-1, the V gene TRBV4-1, with 8 nucleotides matching TRBD1. Germline V CDR1 and CDR2: MGHRA, YSYEKL. The CDR3 loop spans 13 amino acids. V was pared by 7 bases and J by 6 bases, with 7 bases of the junction left unmatched. CDR3 in amino acids: CASKQGGDPEAFF. CDR3 sequence (DNA): TGCGCCAGCAAACAGGGGGGTGACCCTGAAGCTTTCTTT.

This clone was found a few times. This rearrangement joins TRBV25-1 to TRBJ1-1; D unclear. CDR3 length: 14 residues. Germline V gene sequence: CDR1 MGHDK, CDR2 SYGVNS. Trimming took 2 bases from V and 5 from J, leaving 12 bases between them. The CDR3 sequence is CASSETGARTEAFF. The DNA of the CDR3 is TGTGCCAGCAGTGAAACGGGAGCCCGAACTGAAGCTTTCTTT.

This chain joins TRBV13 and TRBJ1-4, with D maybe TRBD1 (5 bases). CDR3 size: 14 residues. V lost 5 bases to trimming and J lost 3 bases, with 10 bases between them. Germline-derived CDR1 and CDR2 are PRHDT and FYEKMQ (reference sequence). CDR3 sequence reads: CASSQRGANEKLFF. CDR3 nucleotides: TGTGCCAGCAGCCAAAGGGGAGCTAATGAAAAACTGTTTTTT.

The rearrangement uses TRBV7-9 and TRBJ1-1; 7 positions match TRBD1. This CDR3 contains 13 residues. Germline V gene lookup returns CDR1 SEHNR and CDR2 FQNEAQ (reference sequence). With V trimmed by 5 bases and J by 6 bases, 6 bases remained unmatched. CDR3 sequence (DNA): TGTGCCAGCAGCGCTACAGGGGCGGCTGAAGCTTTCTTT. It specifies CASSATGAAEAFF.